The clone carrying this TCR beta chain appeared a few times. Its antigen is not identified. The data derive from a study of T cell responses to AZD1222 COVID-19 vaccine. Study observations and caveats: Donors were chiefly white British, with a greater number of females, and clonal diversity was perhaps underestimated. Targets within unmutated variant regions were reportedly found for nearly half of spike-specific TCRs. Only a handful of individuals given AZD1222 were seropositive at baseline.

The protocol was immunoSEQ multiplex PCR, while the TCRdb copy is restricted to in-frame clones and leaves out a portion. This table holds 150,000 to 200,000 clones, around 90% found once. V lost 0 bases, J lost 5 bases, and 10 bases lay in between. The CDR3 length is 14 residues. CDR1 and CDR2 from the germline V gene are SGDLS and YYNGEE. Second-dose intervals near 4 or 12 weeks were combined. The receptor comes from an adult who received the AZD1222 COVID-19 vaccine. The chain uses TRBV9 and TRBJ2-3; TRBD2 is a possible D gene (5 bases). The sequencing here drew on peripheral blood, taken 28 days after the second AZD1222 dose. The CDR3 sequence is CASSVAERVDTQYF. As DNA, the CDR3 is TGTGCCAGCAGCGTAGCGGAGAGGGTAGATACGCAGTATTTT.